The clone carrying this T cell receptor (beta chain) was observed a handful of times. The antigen remains unidentified. The source of the sample is a study of human T cells and chemical hapten exposure. Study-level information: A patient group, mainly female, showed alopecia areata, totalis or universalis. Findings and caveats of the study: No change in TCRs above 1 in 1000 frequency was produced by DPC sensitization. Counts of expanded TCRs at PT1 were positively correlated with patch test score.

A single record per CDR3 protein comes from TCRdb applying MiXCR to the RACE reads. The table lists fewer than 300,000 distinct CDR3 sequences, about 8.1% of them singletons. The V end lost 4 bases, the J end lost 8 bases, and 17 bases lay between the germline ends. The CDR3 has 14 residues. CDR1 and CDR2 from the germline V gene are DFQATT and SNEGSKA (reference sequence). As for time point: pre-sensitization, week 0. Indicated treatment: therapeutic diphenylcyclopropenone sensitization with weekly scalp DPC. The material was whole blood, obtained in connection with sensitization to the hapten diphenylcyclopropenone (DPC). This TCR derives from a middle-aged woman with alopecia areata. Some clones in this sample may be carry-over from other donors' samples. This chain uses TRBV20-1 with TRBJ2-2; D is tentatively TRBD1 or TRBD2 (5 bases each). CDR3 coding DNA: TGCAGTGCTACACCACGGGACCCTGTAGGGGAGCTGTTTTTT. It yields the protein CSATPRDPVGELFF.